Listed below are T cell receptor beta chains from one sample, sequenced in a study of OX40 agonist ivuxolimab in advanced cancers. The repertoire was sequenced with immunoSEQ multiplex PCR; TCRdb's copy has only in-frame clones and lacks some. The repertoire holds about 55,000 clones, with 80% as singletons. The sequenced sample was CD4+ or CD8+ T cells sorted from blood, obtained in a trial of the OX40 agonist ivuxolimab. Source of these receptors: an adult with an advanced solid tumor such as melanoma, head and neck, liver or kidney cancer. The CDR3 runs from the conserved cysteine through the conserved F or W. Fields, in order: J gene, clone size, D gene, V gene, CDR3 protein, CDR3 DNA. A D gene is named only where the DNA matches it firmly. Expanded clones get a size class; other rows say once, few or many, or leave the size out.

J: TRBJ1-1
size: NA
D: NA
V: TRBV28
CDR3: CASSLWGRGPNTEAFF
DNA: TGTGCCAGCAGCCTTTGGGGAAGGGGACCGAACACTGAAGCTTTCTTT

J: TRBJ1-1
size: NA
D: NA
V: TRBV18
CDR3: CASSPRGPGQSNTEAFF
DNA: TGTGCCAGCTCACCCCGCGGCCCCGGACAGTCTAACACTGAAGCTTTCTTT

J: TRBJ2-2
size: NA
D: TRBD1
V: TRBV18
CDR3: CASSLRTGNAGELFF
DNA: TGTGCCAGCTCACTCCGGACAGGGAACGCCGGGGAGCTGTTTTTT

J: TRBJ2-1
size: once
D: NA
V: TRBV19
CDR3: CASSIRQGYNEQFF
DNA: TGTGCCAGTAGTATCCGGCAGGGATACAATGAGCAGTTCTTC

J: TRBJ1-1
size: NA
D: NA
V: TRBV5-6
CDR3: CASSLVGGETEAFF
DNA: TGTGCCAGCAGCTTGGTGGGCGGAGAAACTGAAGCTTTCTTT

J: TRBJ1-6
size: NA
D: NA
V: TRBV28
CDR3: CASRTRRVPETPLHF
DNA: TGTGCCAGCAGGACTAGGAGGGTGCCAGAGACACCCCTCCACTTT

J: TRBJ1-1
size: NA
D: NA
V: TRBV19
CDR3: CASKWGGGTNTEAFF
DNA: TGTGCCAGTAAGTGGGGCGGGGGTACGAACACTGAAGCTTTCTTT

J: TRBJ1-4
size: NA
D: NA
V: TRBV7-2
CDR3: CASSQTLSNEKLFF
DNA: TGTGCCAGCAGCCAGACACTGAGTAATGAAAAACTGTTTTTT

J: TRBJ1-5
size: few
D: NA
V: TRBV7-2
CDR3: CASSLFGGQDGNQPQHF
DNA: TGTGCCAGCAGCTTATTCGGGGGGCAGGACGGTAATCAGCCCCAGCATTTT

J: TRBJ1-1
size: few
D: TRBD1
V: TRBV9
CDR3: CASSGRQGAREAFF
DNA: TGTGCCAGCAGCGGACGACAGGGGGCCCGCGAAGCTTTCTTT

J: TRBJ2-2
size: NA
D: NA
V: TRBV4-1
CDR3: CASSQATERRAGELFF
DNA: TGCGCCAGCAGCCAAGCAACGGAACGTAGGGCCGGGGAGCTGTTTTTT

J: TRBJ2-3
size: NA
D: TRBD2
V: TRBV5-1
CDR3: CASSLEASGADTQYF
DNA: TGCGCCAGCAGCTTGGAGGCTAGCGGGGCAGATACGCAGTATTTT

J: TRBJ2-2
size: NA
D: TRBD1
V: TRBV5-1
CDR3: CASTPPGQGYTGELFF
DNA: TGCGCCAGCACCCCGCCGGGACAGGGGTACACCGGGGAGCTGTTTTTT

J: TRBJ1-6
size: NA
D: TRBD1
V: TRBV30
CDR3: CAWSTVGQGLSPLHF
DNA: TGTGCCTGGAGTACCGTCGGACAGGGACTCTCACCCCTCCACTTT

J: TRBJ2-1
size: NA
D: TRBD2
V: TRBV5-1
CDR3: CASSGLAGVPNYNEQFF
DNA: TGCGCCAGCAGCGGCCTAGCGGGAGTACCCAACTACAATGAGCAGTTCTTC

J: TRBJ1-2
size: NA
D: TRBD1
V: TRBV27
CDR3: CASSSKPGQGFYGYTF
DNA: TGTGCCAGCAGTTCCAAACCGGGACAGGGGTTCTATGGCTACACCTTC

J: TRBJ2-1
size: NA
D: NA
V: TRBV4-1
CDR3: CASSQVAPGAGSYNEQFF
DNA: TGCGCCAGCAGCCAAGTTGCCCCGGGAGCCGGCTCCTACAATGAGCAGTTCTTC

J: TRBJ1-1
size: once
D: NA
V: TRBV6-6
CDR3: CAISQANTEAFF
DNA: TGTGCCATCAGCCAAGCGAACACTGAAGCTTTCTTT

J: TRBJ1-3
size: few
D: TRBD1
V: TRBV13
CDR3: CASSWDRSSGNTIYF
DNA: TGTGCCAGCAGCTGGGACAGGAGCTCTGGAAACACCATATATTTT

J: TRBJ1-5
size: NA
D: TRBD1
V: TRBV28
CDR3: CASSLPYDRDTQHF
DNA: TGTGCCAGCAGTTTACCCTATGACAGGGATACGCAGCATTTT

J: TRBJ2-7
size: NA
D: TRBD1
V: TRBV28
CDR3: CASRRGSTGPYEQYF
DNA: TGTGCCAGCAGAAGGGGATCGACAGGGCCCTACGAGCAGTACTTC

J: TRBJ1-2
size: NA
D: NA
V: TRBV27
CDR3: CASRGTGAYGYTF
DNA: TGTGCCAGCAGGGGAACGGGGGCCTATGGCTACACCTTC

J: TRBJ2-5
size: NA
D: TRBD1
V: TRBV7-2
CDR3: CASSTGQGVRETQYF
DNA: TGTGCCAGCAGCACCGGACAGGGCGTACGAGAGACCCAGTACTTC

J: TRBJ1-2
size: NA
D: TRBD1
V: TRBV19
CDR3: CASTDQGVIPHGYTF
DNA: TGTGCCAGTACCGACCAGGGGGTGATTCCTCATGGCTACACCTTC

J: TRBJ1-1
size: NA
D: NA
V: TRBV6-5
CDR3: CASSVQLNTEAFF
DNA: TGTGCCAGCAGTGTACAATTGAACACTGAAGCTTTCTTT

J: TRBJ2-1
size: NA
D: NA
V: TRBV18
CDR3: CASSPPERSSYNEQFF
DNA: TGTGCCAGCTCACCACCGGAGCGGAGCTCCTACAATGAGCAGTTCTTC

J: TRBJ1-3
size: NA
D: TRBD1
V: TRBV18
CDR3: CASSPRQGYTGNTIYF
DNA: TGTGCCAGCTCACCACGACAGGGATATACTGGAAACACCATATATTTT

J: TRBJ2-1
size: NA
D: TRBD1
V: TRBV5-1
CDR3: CASSLGPQGAYNEQFF
DNA: TGCGCCAGCAGCTTGGGTCCCCAGGGGGCCTACAATGAGCAGTTCTTC

J: TRBJ2-1
size: once
D: NA
V: TRBV7-2
CDR3: CASSLGRQAGGNEQFF
DNA: TGTGCCAGCAGCTTAGGACGGCAGGCTGGGGGGAATGAGCAGTTCTTC

J: TRBJ2-3
size: NA
D: NA
V: TRBV5-6
CDR3: CASSLSGQTASTDTQYF
DNA: TGTGCCAGCAGCTTGAGTGGACAAACCGCTAGCACAGATACGCAGTATTTT

J: TRBJ2-3
size: NA
D: NA
V: TRBV20-1
CDR3: CSARQADTQYF
DNA: TGCAGTGCTAGGCAGGCAGATACGCAGTATTTT

J: TRBJ2-2
size: NA
D: NA
V: TRBV7-3
CDR3: CASNRDSNTGELFF
DNA: TGTGCCAGCAACCGGGACTCTAACACCGGGGAGCTGTTTTTT

J: TRBJ1-1
size: once
D: TRBD1
V: TRBV6-6
CDR3: CASSPQGGTEAFF
DNA: TGTGCCAGCAGCCCTCAGGGGGGGACTGAAGCTTTCTTT